The entry below describes one TCR beta chain. The sample is drawn from a study of blood T cell repertoires in COVID-19. Study information: Sources were T cells, B-cell-depleted T cells, or PBMCs; the material itself was cDNA or gDNA.

Profiling relied on immunoSEQ multiplex PCR, and the TCRdb table lists in-frame clones only, not all of them. Seen here are approximately 140,000 clones, about 80% observed once, and the top ten hold around 3.9%. The receptor was isolated from a man aged 50-60 years in a cohort exposed to, infected with or recovered from COVID-19 (not recorded which). Material: PBMCs or T cells enriched from blood (not recorded which).

This chain's CDR3 is CASKPAGTSGSRKETQYF. The CDR3 DNA follows: TGTGCCAGCAAGCCCGCCGGGACTAGCGGGAGTAGAAAAGAGACCCAGTACTTC. The rearrangement links TRBV28 to TRBJ2-5, with 14 bases lining up with TRBD2. V was pared by 7 bases and J by 3 bases, with 13 bases of the junction left unmatched. The length of the CDR3 is 18 residues. Germline CDR1 reads MDHEN; CDR2 reads SYDVKM.